These T cell receptor beta chains were read from a single sample in a study of CD8 T cells in ankylosing spondylitis. TCRdb used MiXCR to reprocess the 5' RACE reads, holding one entry per CDR3 protein. The sample records fewer than 500,000 distinct CDR3 sequences, roughly 26% being singletons. The sequencing input was blood, either unsorted or a sorted T cell fraction (not recorded which). These receptors were taken from a male donor with ankylosing spondylitis. Each CDR3 is given with its conserved first and last residue. The order of the fields is clone size, D gene, J gene, V gene, CDR3 protein, CDR3 DNA. A D gene is named only where the DNA matches it firmly. A row's size may be missing; if present it is once, few, many or a size class.

few | TRBD2 | TRBJ2-1 | TRBV20-1 | CSAISGSRYNEQFF | TGCAGTGCTATTAGCGGGAGTCGCTACAATGAGCAGTTCTTC
few | TRBD2 | TRBJ2-1 | TRBV7-9 | CASRSTSGSSPYNEQFF | TGTGCCAGCAGATCTACTAGCGGGAGTTCCCCCTACAATGAGCAGTTCTTC
few | . | TRBJ2-2 | TRBV11-2 | CASSLDRVSPGELFF | TGTGCCAGCAGCTTAGATCGGGTCTCGCCCGGGGAGCTGTTTTTT
. | TRBD1 | TRBJ2-1 | TRBV15 | CATSGAGGRQFF | TGTGCCACCAGCGGAGCAGGGGGAAGGCAGTTCTTC
few | TRBD2 | TRBJ2-3 | TRBV9 | CASSMGLAGGLRSTDTQYF | TGTGCCAGCAGCATGGGACTAGCGGGAGGTCTACGTAGCACAGATACGCAGTATTTT
few | . | TRBJ2-1 | TRBV5-6 | CASSPRRGPPTEQFF | TGTGCCAGCAGCCCCCGCCGGGGACCCCCGACTGAGCAGTTCTTC
few | TRBD2 | TRBJ2-1 | TRBV7-2 | CASSLAATSGRDEQFF | TGTGCCAGCAGCTTAGCGGCGACTAGCGGGAGGGACGAGCAGTTCTTC
few | TRBD1 | TRBJ2-5 | TRBV3-1 | CASSDTGTAKETQYF | TGTGCCAGCAGCGATACCGGGACAGCTAAAGAGACCCAGTACTTC
. | TRBD2 | TRBJ2-7 | TRBV2 | CASSVRGLLAGAYEQYF | TGTGCCAGCAGTGTGCGGGGTTTACTAGCGGGAGCCTACGAGCAGTACTTC
. | TRBD2 | TRBJ2-5 | TRBV24-1 | CATSDQTSGVETQYF | TGTGCCACCAGTGACCAGACTAGCGGGGTTGAGACCCAGTACTTC
few | TRBD2 | TRBJ2-2 | TRBV24-1 | CATSVVGTSGTGELFF | TGTGCCACCAGTGTTGTTGGGACTAGTGGTACCGGGGAGCTGTTTTTT
few | . | TRBJ2-1 | TRBV6-4 | CASSREIVPGEQFF | TGTGCCAGCAGCCGGGAGATCGTCCCGGGTGAGCAGTTCTTC
. | TRBD2 | TRBJ2-5 | TRBV24-1 | CATSDLRAGGLQETQYF | TGTGCCACCAGTGATTTGAGAGCGGGAGGGCTCCAAGAGACCCAGTACTTC
few | . | TRBJ2-2 | TRBV20-1 | CSASRNTGELFF | TGCAGTGCTAGCAGGAACACCGGGGAGCTGTTTTTT
. | TRBD2 | TRBJ2-1 | TRBV12-3/TRBV12-4 | CASSTTSGTGNEQFF | TGTGCCAGCAGTACCACTAGCGGCACCGGAAATGAGCAGTTCTTC
. | TRBD1 | TRBJ1-1 | TRBV10-2 | CASSDRGPGTEAFF | TGCGCCAGCAGTGACAGGGGGCCAGGGACTGAAGCTTTCTTT